Each of the 32 T cell receptor beta chains below was sequenced from the same sample in a study of T-cell memory formation after mild COVID-19. TCRdb used MiXCR to reprocess the 5' RACE reads, holding one entry per CDR3 protein. The data contain approximately 500,000 distinct CDR3 sequences, around a quarter of them singletons. The sequenced sample was PBMCs or a T cell subset sorted from them (not recorded which). Receptors originate from an adult woman who had mild COVID-19 (a few samples of this study predate the infection). Cell type and time point are not known.

The V gene is TRBV20-1, the J gene TRBJ2-1; D may be TRBD1 (5 bases). This CDR3 region has 12 residues. CDR1 is DFQATT and CDR2 is SNEGSKA in the germline V gene (reference sequence). Trimming took 6 bases from V and 9 from J, leaving 15 bases between them. CDR3 DNA sequence: TGCAGTGCCAAAGGACAAACCTCTGAGCAGTTCTTC. Encoded protein: CSAKGQTSEQFF.

J is TRBJ1-1 and V is TRBV24-1; 8 nucleotides match TRBD1. The CDR3 extends over 15 amino acids. Germline V gene lookup returns CDR1 KGHDR and CDR2 SFDVKD. V was pared by 7 bases and J by 11 bases, with 17 bases of the junction left unmatched. The CDR3 spells CATRDRANPNEGAFF. The CDR3 coding sequence is TGTGCCACCAGGGACAGGGCCAACCCAAATGAGGGGGCTTTCTTT.

This clonotype was recorded a few times. The chain joins TRBV24-1 to TRBJ1-2, with D hard to call. This CDR3 comprises 11 residues. V was pared by 6 bases and J by 8 bases, with 9 bases between. In germline, CDR1 is KGHDR, CDR2 SFDVKD. The CDR3 loop is CATSNQWGYTF. CDR3 nucleotide sequence: TGTGCCACCAGTAACCAGTGGGGCTACACCTTC.

The V call is TRBV7-2, the J call TRBJ2-1, with D perhaps being TRBD1 or TRBD2 (5 bases each). This CDR3 has 16 amino acids. V lost 4 bases, J lost 7 bases, and 20 bases lay in between. The germline V gene encodes CDR1 SGHTA and CDR2 FQGNSA. The CDR3 DNA follows: TGTGCCAGCAGCTCTCTTTTGGGGGTTGGAAGGAATGAGCAGTTCTTC. Its protein is CASSSLLGVGRNEQFF.

The chain has TRBV10-3 and TRBJ2-5; D possibly matches TRBD1 or TRBD2 (6 bases each). This CDR3 spans 16 amino acids. Germline assignment: CDR1 ENHRY and CDR2 SYGVKD. Trimming took 0 bases from V and 3 from J, leaving 14 bases between them. CDR3 amino acids: CAISESGAGEEETQYF. The CDR3, as DNA: TGTGCCATCAGTGAGTCCGGTGCAGGGGAGGAAGAGACCCAGTACTTC.

Only a few counts were recorded for this clonotype. Here the CDR3 reads CSVLKGTGSGELFF. In DNA, the CDR3 is TGCAGCGTCCTAAAGGGGACAGGGTCCGGGGAGCTGTTTTTT. V is TRBV29-1 and J is TRBJ2-2; TRBD1 aligns across 9 bases. The CDR3 runs to 14 residues. Per the germline V gene, CDR1 is SQVTM and CDR2 is ANQGSEA. With V trimmed by 6 bases and J by 6 bases, 8 bases remained unmatched.

This sequence joins TRBV5-1 and TRBJ1-3, with 9 bases matching TRBD1. J lost 1 base, V lost 4 bases, and 3 bases had no gene match. The CDR3 runs to 15 residues. Germline V gives CDR1 SGHRS, CDR2 YFSETQ. The CDR3 region has the DNA TGCGCCAGCAGCCGACAGGGGGAATCTGGAAACACCATATATTTT. Amino acids: CASSRQGESGNTIYF.

This clonotype has just a few counts. V and J are TRBV7-2 and TRBJ2-7, with TRBD2 identical over 11 bases. Germline V gene sequence: CDR1 SGHTA, CDR2 FQGNSA. J lost 4 bases, V lost 2 bases, and 4 bases had no gene match. CDR3 length: 15 residues. CDR3 in DNA: TGTGCCAGCAGCTTAATAGCGGGAGGGCCGTACGAGCAGTACTTC. Encoded protein: CASSLIAGGPYEQYF.

The rearrangement links TRBV2 to TRBJ2-7; the D is unclear. V was pared by 6 bases and J by 3 bases, with 6 bases between. CDR3 length equals 11 residues. The V gene's germline CDR1 is SNHLY and CDR2 FYNNEI. The CDR3 protein is CASRHNYEQYF. In DNA, the CDR3 is TGTGCCAGCAGACATAACTACGAGCAGTACTTC.

This clonotype was picked up a small number of times. The chain recombines TRBV7-2 with TRBJ1-5; D remains ambiguous. CDR1 is SGHTA and CDR2 is FQGNSA in the germline V gene. V was clipped by 1 base and J by 1 base, with 11 bases between them. The CDR3 runs to 16 residues. The CDR3 DNA follows: TGTGCCAGCAGCTTAGAGGGCACGCTAAGCAATCAGCCCCAGCATTTT. Translating it yields CASSLEGTLSNQPQHF.

This clonotype was counted only a few times. This chain links TRBV6-5 with TRBJ2-2; perhaps TRBD2 as D (5 bases). Germline V gene lookup returns CDR1 MNHEY and CDR2 SVGAGI. V shed 5 bases and J shed 1 base, with 8 bases lying between them. This CDR3 comprises 14 residues. CDR3 in amino acids: CASSRSGNTGELFF. The CDR3 region has the DNA TGTGCCAGCAGTCGAAGCGGGAACACCGGGGAGCTGTTTTTT.

The CDR3 DNA is TGTGCCAGCAGCCCCCTCCCGCAAAGGTCGGATACGCAGTATTTT. This translates into CASSPLPQRSDTQYF. The V gene is TRBV7-6, the J gene TRBJ2-3; no definite D call. In germline, CDR1 is SGHVS, CDR2 FNYEAQ. Trimming shortened V by 5 bases and J by 6 bases, and 18 bases separated the two germline ends. There are 15 residues in the CDR3.

This clonotype was counted only a few times. CDR3 coding DNA: TGCGCCAGCAGCGCGGGCGCGGGAGACTACAATGAGCAGTTCTTC. Its translation: CASSAGAGDYNEQFF. The chain is built from TRBV5-1 and TRBJ2-1; 7 bases fit TRBD2. Germline V lookup: CDR1 SGHRS, CDR2 YFSETQ. The CDR3 is 15 residues long. The V segment lost 4 bases and the J segment 3 bases; nucleotides outside the gene matches: 7.

The chain is built from TRBV20-1 and TRBJ1-2; no reliable D call. Per germline, CDR1 DFQATT and CDR2 SNEGSKA (reference sequence). The CDR3 is made up of 11 amino acids. V lost 4 bases and J lost 3, with 6 bases in between. The CDR3 nucleotides read TGCAGTGCTAACATTTACTATGGCTACACCTTC. It yields the protein CSANIYYGYTF.

The chain employs TRBV14 and TRBJ1-1; no firm D call. CDR1 is SGHDN and CDR2 is FVKESK in the germline V gene. The ends were cut back, 1 base at V and 4 bases at J, with 22 bases in the middle. The CDR3 runs to 18 residues. CDR3 in DNA: TGTGCCAGCAGCCAAGTGGTTCCGGGCCCCACAATGACCACTGAAGCTTTCTTT. Amino acid sequence: CASSQVVPGPTMTTEAFF.

This clonotype was seen a few times. This chain links TRBV12-3 or TRBV12-4 with TRBJ2-2, with D hard to call. V lost 3 bases, J lost 0 bases, and 14 bases lay in between. The length of the CDR3 is 17 residues. The CDR3 DNA reads TGTGCCAGCAGTTTCTCCCGCGATCTCGCGAACACCGGGGAGCTGTTTTTT. Residues: CASSFSRDLANTGELFF.

The chain combines TRBV6-1 with TRBJ1-2; the D gene is possibly TRBD1 (5 bases). CDR1 is MNHNS and CDR2 is SASEGT in the germline V gene. This CDR3 comprises 12 residues. CDR3 nucleotide sequence: TGTGCTAGTACCTTCGGGGGCTATGGCTACACCTTC. Protein: CASTFGGYGYTF.

The chain links TRBV19 to TRBJ2-3, with unresolved D. V lost 8 bases and J 1 base, leaving 10 bases between the germline ends. The germline V gene encodes CDR1 LNHDA and CDR2 SQIVND (reference sequence). The CDR3 runs 13 residues. Here the CDR3 reads CASSVPRTDTQYF. CDR3 sequence (DNA): TGTGCCAGTTCTGTACCCCGCACAGATACGCAGTATTTT.

This clonotype has a handful of counts. This chain joins TRBV12-3 or TRBV12-4 and TRBJ1-3; 7 bases agree with TRBD1. Trimming at V came to 0 bases and at J to 3 bases, leaving 5 bases not matched to a gene. The CDR3 is made up of 16 amino acids. The CDR3 is CASSLAPGGIGNTIYF. CDR3 sequence (DNA): TGTGCCAGCAGTTTAGCCCCAGGGGGAATTGGAAACACCATATATTTT.

The rearrangement joins TRBV21-1 to TRBJ1-1; the table's D call, TRBD1, has no DNA check behind it. TRBV21-1 is tagged as a pseudogene. CDR3 length: 17 residues. The CDR3 is CASSHTGGWVWDTEAFF. CDR3 DNA: TGTGCCAGCAGCCATACAGGGGGCTGGGTTTGGGACACTGAAGCTTTCTTT.

The CDR3 sequence is CASSFSGGALETQYF. In nucleotides, the CDR3 is TGTGCCAGCAGCTTTTCCGGGGGGGCCTTGGAGACCCAGTACTTC. The chain couples TRBV7-9 to TRBJ2-5, with 8 bases lining up with TRBD2. Germline trimming cut 3 bases from V and 5 bases from J; bases unmatched to any gene: 8. This CDR3 region has 15 residues. The V gene's germline CDR1 is SEHNR and CDR2 FQNEAQ (reference sequence).

This clonotype has just a few counts. The V and J genes are TRBV9 and TRBJ1-5; D is undetermined. Germline V gene data show CDR1 as SGDLS and CDR2 as YYNGEE. Trimming pared 0 bases from V and 0 bases from J, leaving 7 bases between. This CDR3 contains 15 residues. The CDR3 here is CASSVDGNSNQPQHF. CDR3 DNA sequence: TGTGCCAGCAGCGTAGACGGAAATAGCAATCAGCCCCAGCATTTT.

The table lists this clonotype with a few counts. A much bigger clone sits one base away, suggesting this may be a read error. The chain has TRBV3-1 and TRBJ2-1, with D unclear. The CDR3 runs to 15 residues. V lost 4 bases to trimming and J lost 5 bases, with 15 bases between them. CDR1 and CDR2 (germline): LGHDT, YNNKEL (reference sequence). The CDR3 spells CASSPPFGWHNEQFF. The CDR3 DNA reads as TGTGCCAGCAGCCCGCCGTTTGGATGGCACAATGAGCAGTTCTTC.

V and J are TRBV4-1 and TRBJ2-3, with D possibly TRBD2 on 6 matching bases. The V gene's germline CDR1 is MGHRA and CDR2 YSYEKL. Trimming pared 2 bases from V and 2 bases from J, leaving 14 bases between. The CDR3 runs to 16 residues. CDR3 residues: CASSQRPGLLTDTQYF. CDR3 coding DNA: TGCGCCAGCAGCCAAAGGCCCGGACTACTCACAGATACGCAGTATTTT.

The chain recombines TRBV11-3 with TRBJ2-7; possibly TRBD2 for D (5 bases). The CDR3 has 14 residues. Trimming removed 4 bases at V and 2 bases at J, with 12 bases between. Germline V CDR1 and CDR2: SGHNT, YENEEA. Here the CDR3 reads CASSSQEDPYEQYF. The CDR3 DNA is TGTGCCAGCAGCTCGCAGGAGGACCCCTACGAGCAGTACTTC.

This sequence joins TRBV6-2 or TRBV6-3 and TRBJ1-2; 9 positions match TRBD1. Germline V CDR1 and CDR2: MNHEY, SVGEGT. CDR3 length: 17 amino acids. The V gene end was trimmed by 7 bases and the J gene end by 3 bases; junction bases not matched to a gene: 15. The CDR3 spells CASTVRDRVLRDYGYTF. The CDR3 DNA sequence: TGTGCCAGCACGGTCCGGGACAGGGTTTTACGGGACTATGGCTACACCTTC.

This clonotype was seen a handful of times. The chain joins TRBV3-1 to TRBJ1-1; 9 bases are a match to TRBD1. The CDR3 length is 14 residues. The J segment lost 5 bases and the V segment lost 4 bases, leaving 5 bases of the junction unmatched. Looked up from germline, CDR1 is LGHDT and CDR2 is YNNKEL (reference sequence). The DNA of the CDR3 is TGTGCCAGCAGCCCGTACAGGGGGCGGACTGAAGCTTTCTTT. It is translated as CASSPYRGRTEAFF.

The V gene is TRBV6-2 or TRBV6-3, the J gene TRBJ2-5; tentatively, D is TRBD1 (5 bases). CDR1 MNHEY and CDR2 SVGEGT come from the germline V gene. The V gene lost 2 bases and the J gene lost 5 bases, with 12 bases spanning the gap. The CDR3 sequence is 14 residues long. The CDR3 protein is CASSYGSTAETQYF. CDR3 DNA: TGTGCCAGCAGTTACGGTTCGACAGCCGAGACCCAGTACTTC.

The chain joins TRBV12-3 or TRBV12-4 to TRBJ1-6; D not certain. Trimming took off 1 base at V and 7 bases at J, with 5 bases between the two ends. This CDR3 is 13 amino acids long. The CDR3 nucleotides read TGTGCCAGCAGTTTAGACGGCAATTCACCCCTCCACTTT. Encoded protein: CASSLDGNSPLHF.

The rearrangement uses TRBV4-2 and TRBJ2-3; tentative D call: TRBD2 (6 bases). Per the germline V gene, CDR1 is LGHNA and CDR2 is YNFKEQ. The ends were cut back, 0 bases at V and 1 base at J, with 14 bases in the middle. This CDR3 comprises 17 residues. CDR3 coding DNA: TGTGCCAGCAGCCAAGAATTGAGATCGGGGGGCACAGATACGCAGTATTTT. Protein: CASSQELRSGGTDTQYF.

This chain uses TRBV20-1 with TRBJ1-2; 8 bases map to TRBD1. Unmatched junction bases numbered 10, after V lost 6 bases and J lost 4 bases. Looked up from germline, CDR1 is DFQATT and CDR2 is SNEGSKA (reference sequence). The CDR3 is 14 residues long. Here the CDR3 reads CSARDPTGGYGYTF. In DNA, the CDR3 is TGCAGTGCCCGTGACCCTACAGGGGGCTATGGCTACACCTTC.

V is TRBV7-8 and J is TRBJ2-5; D unclear. Trimming removed 6 bases from V and 2 bases from J, with 13 bases in between. CDR1 and CDR2 (germline): SGHVS, FQNEAQ. This CDR3 has 14 residues. The DNA for the CDR3 is TGTGCCAGCAGACCCGCCCGCAGTCAAGAGACCCAGTACTTC. It yields the protein CASRPARSQETQYF. Filled out from reference TRBV7-8 and TRBJ2-5, the complete variable domain reads GAGVSQSPRYKVAKRGQDVALRCDPISGHVSLFWYQQALGQGPEFLTYFQNEAQLDKSGLPSDRFFAERPEGSVSTLKIQRTQQEDSAVYLCASRPARSQETQYFGPGTRLLVL.